The rows below give T cell receptor beta chains drawn from one sample of a study of radiotherapy plus CTLA-4 blockade in lung cancer. Only in-frame clones appear in the TCRdb table, and some are missing; sequencing was by immunoSEQ multiplex PCR. The sample has approximately 35,000 clones; approximately 85% are singletons. The sample consisted of peripheral blood, taken from a patient treated with radiotherapy plus ipilimumab. The receptors shown here come from a human donor with non-small cell lung cancer who had stable disease on radiotherapy plus ipilimumab. Both conserved end residues are part of each CDR3. The D gene is left open where the match is weak. Clone size is shown for a subset of rows, as once, few, many or a class of expanded clone.

clone size | CDR3 length | D gene | J gene | V gene | CDR3 protein | CDR3 DNA
- | 17 | - | TRBJ2-4 | TRBV28 | CASSLDSVILAKNIQYF | TGTGCCAGCAGTTTGGACTCGGTTATTCTAGCCAAAAACATTCAGTACTTC
- | 16 | TRBD1 | TRBJ2-2 | TRBV7-2 | CASSPNRGTGTGELFF | TGTGCCAGCAGCCCTAACCGCGGGACAGGGACTGGGGAGCTGTTTTTT
- | 12 | - | TRBJ1-5 | TRBV2 | CASSLSGQPQHF | TGTGCCAGCAGTCTGTCCGGTCAGCCCCAGCATTTT
- | 17 | TRBD1 | TRBJ2-3 | TRBV9 | CASSTRDRGVIADTQYF | TGTGCCAGCAGCACCCGGGACAGGGGAGTGATTGCAGATACGCAGTATTTT
- | 15 | TRBD1 | TRBJ1-2 | TRBV7-2 | CASSPGSGGGYGYTF | TGTGCCAGCAGCCCAGGATCAGGGGGCGGCTATGGCTACACCTTC
- | 13 | - | TRBJ2-5 | TRBV14 | CASSQVIQETQYF | TGTGCCAGCAGCCAAGTAATCCAAGAGACCCAGTACTTC
once | 19 | TRBD2 | TRBJ2-3 | TRBV7-2 | CASSLAVGLAGDSTDTQYF | TGTGCCAGCAGCTTAGCGGTTGGACTAGCGGGAGATAGCACAGATACGCAGTATTTT
once | 14 | TRBD1 | TRBJ1-5 | TRBV18 | CASSSGQAEQPQHF | TGTGCCAGCTCAAGCGGACAGGCGGAACAGCCCCAGCATTTT
- | 14 | TRBD1 | TRBJ1-2 | TRBV6-5 | CASRGDRTNYGYTF | TGTGCCAGCAGAGGGGACAGAACTAACTATGGCTACACCTTC
few | 18 | - | TRBJ2-1 | TRBV7-6 | CASRLKAGGLSSYNEQFF | TGTGCCAGCAGGTTAAAGGCGGGCGGACTAAGCTCCTACAATGAGCAGTTCTTC
- | 14 | TRBD2 | TRBJ2-7 | TRBV2 | CASRGLAGEYEQYF | TGTGCCAGCAGAGGACTAGCGGGAGAGTACGAGCAGTACTTC
- | 15 | - | TRBJ2-1 | TRBV7-2 | CASGAAIALYNEQFF | TGTGCCAGCGGAGCGGCAATCGCTCTCTACAATGAGCAGTTCTTC
- | 14 | TRBD2 | TRBJ2-1 | TRBV2 | CASSEAGVWNEQFF | TGTGCCAGCAGTGAGGCGGGAGTATGGAATGAGCAGTTCTTC
- | 15 | TRBD1 | TRBJ1-2 | TRBV27 | CASSSTGTGVYGYTF | TGTGCCAGCAGTTCCACCGGGACAGGGGTATATGGCTACACCTTC
- | 15 | TRBD2 | TRBJ2-7 | TRBV10-3 | CATTSPSGSFYEQYF | TGTGCCACGACCTCACCTAGCGGGAGTTTCTACGAGCAGTACTTC
- | 16 | TRBD1 | TRBJ1-5 | TRBV18 | CASSPSGQGGYQPQHF | TGTGCCAGCTCACCTTCCGGACAGGGAGGGTATCAGCCCCAGCATTTT
- | 12 | TRBD1 | TRBJ1-2 | TRBV10-2 | CASSDRGYGYTF | TGCGCCAGCTCCGACAGGGGGTATGGCTACACCTTC
- | 16 | TRBD1 | TRBJ2-2 | TRBV5-1 | CASSNLDRENTGELFF | TGCGCCAGCAGCAATCTGGACAGGGAGAACACCGGGGAGCTGTTTTTT
- | 14 | - | TRBJ2-7 | TRBV27 | CASSLDRLSYEQYF | TGTGCCAGCAGTTTAGATAGACTCTCCTACGAGCAGTACTTC
- | 17 | - | TRBJ2-3 | TRBV30 | CAWSVGSGVGGTDTQYF | TGTGCCTGGAGTGTAGGTTCAGGTGTGGGGGGAACAGATACGCAGTATTTT
few | 17 | TRBD2 | TRBJ2-1 | TRBV2 | CASRKRGVGLSYNEQFF | TGTGCCAGCAGGAAGCGGGGGGTGGGACTTTCCTACAATGAGCAGTTCTTC
few | 15 | TRBD2 | TRBJ2-3 | TRBV28 | CASSLLAGHTDTQYF | TGTGCCAGCAGTTTACTAGCGGGACACACAGATACGCAGTATTTT